This paragraph covers one T cell receptor (beta chain) sequence. Its antigen is not identified. Template material for amplifying TCR beta CDR3 regions consisted of RNA transcripts. TCR CDR3 regions were first amplified by RT-PCR with HTBI primers. TCRdb called the multiplex PCR reads again in MiXCR, with one record for every CDR3 protein. The repertoire includes tens of thousands of distinct CDR3 sequences, around 40% of them detected once, and 10% sits in the top ten. This CDR3 comprises 14 residues. V was pared by 6 bases and J by 7 bases, with 5 bases of the junction left unmatched. Germline V lookup: CDR1 SGHVS, CDR2 FNYEAQ. This sample is drawn from a study of T cells in Graves' hyperthyroidism and ophthalmopathy. The study's findings and limits: Also found in blood were most expanded thyroid clonotypes above 0.001.

The V gene is TRBV7-6, the J gene TRBJ2-1; 11 nucleotides match TRBD2. This sequence originates from a woman between 25 and 40 years old with Graves' hyperthyroidism. Sequencing was done on a sample of blood. DNA of the CDR3: TGTGCCAGCAGACTAGCGGGAGATGGGAATGAGCAGTTCTTC. This sequence encodes CASRLAGDGNEQFF.